The rows below give T cell receptor beta chains drawn from one sample of a study of T cell responses to AZD1222 COVID-19 vaccine. Profiling relied on immunoSEQ multiplex PCR, and the TCRdb table lists in-frame clones only, not all of them. The sample includes hundreds of thousands of clones, approximately 94% of them seen just once. Specimen: peripheral blood, collected on day 0 of MenACWY control vaccination. These receptors originate from an adult in good health. Each CDR3 is given with its conserved first and last residue. A D gene is named only where the DNA matches it firmly. Clone size appears in some rows only: once, few, many, or a class for an expanded clone.

- | TRBJ1-3 | - | TRBV6-5 | TGTGCCAGCAGACCCGAGGGGGGGCGAGGAAACACCATATATTTT | CASRPEGGRGNTIYF
TRBD2 | TRBJ2-3 | - | TRBV5-1 | TGCGCCAGCAGCGGAGGACTAGCGGGGGGATACACAGATACGCAGTATTTT | CASSGGLAGGYTDTQYF
- | TRBJ1-1 | - | TRBV28 | TGTGCCAGCAGTCGCAGGTACATGAACACTGAAGCTTTCTTT | CASSRRYMNTEAFF
TRBD1 | TRBJ2-3 | - | TRBV5-1 | TGCGCCAGCAGCTTGGACTGGACAGGGGATACGCAGTATTTT | CASSLDWTGDTQYF
- | TRBJ1-2 | - | TRBV6-5 | TGTGCCAGCAGTTACGATGGGAACTATGGCTACACCTTC | CASSYDGNYGYTF
- | TRBJ1-2 | - | TRBV5-1 | TGCGCCAGCAGCCCCGGTGGATCAGGGTATGGCTACACCTTC | CASSPGGSGYGYTF
- | TRBJ2-7 | - | TRBV2 | TGTGCCAGCGGACAGCCTCCCTACGAGCAGTACTTC | CASGQPPYEQYF
- | TRBJ1-1 | - | TRBV5-6 | TGTGCCAGCAGCTTATTTTCCATGGTGGGGGGACGGTACACTGAAGCTTTCTTT | CASSLFSMVGGRYTEAFF
- | TRBJ1-3 | few | TRBV7-2 | TGTGCCAGCAGCTCCAGCGTCGTTACCTCTGGAAACACCATATATTTT | CASSSSVVTSGNTIYF
- | TRBJ2-3 | - | TRBV5-4 | TGTGCCAGCAGCTCTATGGACAGGCGGGGAGATACGCAGTATTTT | CASSSMDRRGDTQYF
- | TRBJ1-3 | - | TRBV5-4 | TGTGCCAGCAGCTTTCCAGGAGGGGGGGGAGACACCATATATTTT | CASSFPGGGGDTIYF